These 26 T cell receptor beta chains share one sample of origin, sequenced in a study of blood T cell repertoires in COVID-19. Repertoires were generated with immunoSEQ multiplex PCR, while TCRdb's copy carries only in-frame clones and drops some. The table shows roughly 500,000 clones, with roughly 85% occurring only once. Sequenced sample: peripheral blood. The receptor set was obtained from a human donor in a cohort sampled during active COVID-19.

The chain couples TRBV27 to TRBJ1-3, with D maybe TRBD1 (6 bases). Trimming stripped 7 bases from V and 3 bases from J, with 13 bases between. The CDR3 covers 14 residues. The germline gives CDR1 MNHEY, CDR2 SMNVEV (reference sequence). The CDR3 DNA reads TGTGCCAGCACTAAACAGACAGGTGGAAACACCATATATTTT. Its protein product is CASTKQTGGNTIYF.

V usage is TRBV6-5 and J usage is TRBJ2-1, with D possibly matching TRBD2 (5 bases). Germline V CDR1 and CDR2: MNHEY, SVGAGI. This CDR3 comprises 13 residues. The V end lost 6 bases, the J end lost 6 bases, and 12 bases lay between the germline ends. CDR3 sequence reads: CASRLGGRNEQFF. The CDR3 nucleotides read TGTGCCAGCAGACTAGGAGGACGCAATGAGCAGTTCTTC.

The CDR3 DNA sequence: TGTGCCATCAGTGAGTCGATTACAGGGGCGGACGAGCAGTACTTC. Amino acid sequence: CAISESITGADEQYF. The chain combines TRBV10-3 with TRBJ2-7; 7 nucleotides line up with TRBD1. Germline V gives CDR1 ENHRY, CDR2 SYGVKD. This CDR3 region has 15 residues. The junction had 7 bases not matched to a gene; V was cut back by 0 bases and J by 5 bases.

The chain combines TRBV5-1 with TRBJ2-5, with D perhaps matching TRBD2 (5 bases). With 0 bases removed from V and 2 bases from J, the gap between germline ends came to 20 bases. The length of the CDR3 is 18 residues. The germline CDR1 and CDR2 sequences are SGHRS and YFSETQ. This CDR3 reads CASSLGRIASRIQETQYF. In DNA, the CDR3 is TGCGCCAGCAGCTTGGGCAGGATAGCGTCCCGCATTCAAGAGACCCAGTACTTC.

This clone has a single count. The chain recombines TRBV28 with TRBJ1-2, with D maybe TRBD1 (5 bases). The V and J ends lost 4 bases and 4 bases respectively, with 10 bases between them. Germline lookup yields CDR1 MDHEN and CDR2 SYDVKM. This CDR3 contains 13 residues. CDR3 coding DNA: TGTGCCAGCAGTTCTGACAGCGTCTATGGCTACACCTTC. Translation: CASSSDSVYGYTF.

The rearrangement joins TRBV27 to TRBJ1-3, with 7 bases that match TRBD1. The V segment lost 4 bases and the J segment 0 bases; nucleotides outside the gene matches: 6. The CDR3 has 16 residues. Germline V gene data show CDR1 as MNHEY and CDR2 as SMNVEV (reference sequence). DNA of the CDR3: TGTGCCAGCAGTTCAGGGGGTGATAGCTCTGGAAACACCATATATTTT. Translated, it gives CASSSGGDSSGNTIYF.

The rearrangement uses TRBV2 and TRBJ2-7; 9 positions match TRBD1. Germline trimming cut 8 bases from V and 5 bases from J; bases unmatched to any gene: 7. Germline V gene lookup returns CDR1 SNHLY and CDR2 FYNNEI. There are 13 residues in the CDR3. DNA for the CDR3: TGTGCCAGCTCTGGACAGGGGAACAACGAGCAGTACTTC. It specifies CASSGQGNNEQYF.

CDR3 DNA sequence: TGTGCCTGGAGTCTTGGACTAGTGGGAGAGACCCAGTACTTC. It codes for CAWSLGLVGETQYF. The rearrangement uses TRBV30 and TRBJ2-5; 7 bases align to TRBD2. CDR1 and CDR2 from the germline V gene are GTSNPN and SVGIG (reference sequence). This CDR3 has 14 amino acids. Trimming at V came to 2 bases and at J to 4 bases, leaving 7 bases not matched to a gene. The full variable domain, in which reference TRBV30 and TRBJ2-5 provide the parts outside the CDR3, is SQTIHQWPATLVQPVGSPLSLECTVEGTSNPNLYWYRQAAGRGLQLLFYSVGIGQISSEVPQNLSASRPQDRQFILSSKKLLLSDSGFYLCAWSLGLVGETQYFGPGTRLLVL.

The rearrangement joins TRBV19 to TRBJ1-2; D not certain. The CDR3 contains 15 residues. V was cut by 6 bases and J by 0 bases, with 14 bases left in between. Germline loops: CDR1 LNHDA, CDR2 SQIVND (reference sequence). The CDR3 reads CASSSPLGANYGYTF. In DNA form, the CDR3 reads TGTGCCAGTAGCTCCCCCTTAGGAGCTAACTATGGCTACACCTTC.

This chain uses TRBV7-3 with TRBJ2-1, with 9 nucleotides matching TRBD2. The CDR3 is 15 residues long. Germline V gene data show CDR1 as SGHTA and CDR2 as FQGTGA. The V and J ends lost 4 bases and 4 bases, in that order; junction bases with no gene match: 5. This chain's CDR3 is CASSSLAGNYNEQFF. In nucleotides, the CDR3 is TGTGCCAGCAGCTCCCTAGCGGGGAATTACAATGAGCAGTTCTTC.

Points on this clone: A junction end diverges from the germline sequence, so it may reflect a read error. This chain joins TRBV11-3 and TRBJ1-2; 7 bases map to TRBD1. This CDR3 region has 13 residues. Germline V gene sequence: CDR1 SGHNT, CDR2 YENEEA. CDR3: CASSFGVDRPSIF. The CDR3 nucleotides read TGTGCCAGCAGCTTTGGAGTGGACAGGCCCAGCATATTC.

This clone came up once. The chain recombines TRBV13 with TRBJ2-1; D uncertain. Germline-derived CDR1 and CDR2 are PRHDT and FYEKMQ (reference sequence). The CDR3 covers 13 residues. V shed 5 bases and J shed 9 bases, with 14 bases lying between them. The CDR3: CASSPPRRSEQFF. In nucleotides, the CDR3 is TGTGCCAGCAGCCCACCCCGCCGGAGTGAGCAGTTCTTC.

Written as DNA, the CDR3 is TGTGCCAGCAGTCTCACAGGGTTATACGGCTACACCTTC. This sequence encodes CASSLTGLYGYTF. J is TRBJ1-2 and V is TRBV2, with D possibly matching TRBD1 (6 bases). The CDR3 has 13 residues. Germline CDR1 SNHLY, CDR2 FYNNEI. The V and J ends lost 5 bases and 8 bases respectively, with 15 bases between them.

The J gene is TRBJ1-4, the V gene TRBV9; a weak D match, TRBD1 (6 bases). The CDR3 contains 15 residues. CDR1 is SGDLS and CDR2 is YYNGEE in the germline V gene. V lost 4 bases to trimming and J lost 4 bases, with 14 bases between them. The CDR3 DNA is TGTGCCAGCAGCTCTCGACAGGATCTTAATGAAAAACTGTTTTTT. Protein sequence: CASSSRQDLNEKLFF.

The V gene is TRBV4-1, the J gene TRBJ2-7; 7 bases are a match to TRBD1. V was pared by 8 bases and J by 2 bases, with 9 bases of the junction left unmatched. The CDR3 has 14 residues. Germline V CDR1 and CDR2: MGHRA, YSYEKL. The chain's CDR3 is CASRRDRLTYEQYF. For the CDR3, the DNA is TGCGCCAGCCGCAGGGACAGATTAACCTACGAGCAGTACTTC.

This chain connects TRBV27 to TRBJ2-1; TRBD2 might be the D (5 bases). The length of the CDR3 is 14 residues. Per germline, CDR1 MNHEY and CDR2 SMNVEV (reference sequence). V was cut by 7 bases and J by 3 bases, with 13 bases left in between. CDR3 coding DNA: TGTGCCAGCACGGGTAAGGACTTCTACAATGAGCAGTTCTTC. Translating gives CASTGKDFYNEQFF.

There are a few counts of this clone. V and J are TRBV15 and TRBJ2-7; a possible D gene is TRBD1 (5 bases). V dropped 5 bases and J dropped 6 bases, with 17 bases sitting between them. The CDR3 contains 14 residues. Germline values: CDR1 LNHNV, CDR2 YYDKDF (reference sequence). The CDR3 here is CATSRMGRMSEQYF. In DNA, the CDR3 is TGTGCCACCAGCCGTATGGGGCGGATGAGCGAGCAGTACTTC.

The chain carries TRBV29-1 and TRBJ1-1, with 10 bases matching TRBD1. Losses at the gene ends were 7 bases for V and 1 base for J; bases not matched to a gene: 0. The CDR3 has 12 residues. Germline assignment: CDR1 SQVTM and CDR2 ANQGSEA. The CDR3 here is CSGDRGNTEAFF. CDR3 sequence (DNA): TGCAGCGGGGACAGGGGGAACACTGAAGCTTTCTTT.

The rearrangement links TRBV18 to TRBJ2-4, with a possible D match to TRBD2 (5 bases). There are 16 residues in the CDR3. V was pared by 0 bases and J by 2 bases, with 11 bases between. Germline assignment: CDR1 KGHSH and CDR2 LQKENI. CDR3: CASSPPDSGTKNIQYF. CDR3 DNA: TGTGCCAGCTCACCACCGGACTCTGGGACCAAAAACATTCAGTACTTC.

This clone came up once. This CDR3 is also generated by other DNA sequences in the sample. The rearrangement joins TRBV28 to TRBJ1-2, with 10 bases aligning to TRBD1. CDR1 MDHEN and CDR2 SYDVKM come from the germline V gene. The junction had 4 bases not matched to a gene; V was cut back by 3 bases and J by 3 bases. The CDR3 extends over 15 amino acids. The CDR3 region is CASSLGTGVDYGYTF. As DNA, the CDR3 is TGTGCCAGCAGTTTGGGGACAGGGGTTGACTATGGCTACACCTTC.

This clone was detected a few times. The gene calls are TRBV5-6 and TRBJ1-2, with D tentatively TRBD1 (5 bases). The CDR3 spans 13 residues. Trimming took 5 bases from V and 4 from J, leaving 12 bases between them. CDR1 is SGHDT and CDR2 is YYEEEE in the germline V gene. CDR3 region: CASRTVRGYGYTF. In DNA, the CDR3 is TGTGCCAGCAGGACCGTAAGGGGCTATGGCTACACCTTC.

The chain recombines TRBV5-5 with TRBJ2-2, with TRBD1 matching over 10 bases. CDR3 length: 15 amino acids. The V gene end was trimmed by 4 bases and the J gene end by 6 bases; junction bases not matched to a gene: 6. Germline lookup yields CDR1 SGHKS and CDR2 YYEKEE (reference sequence). CDR3 protein: CASSLAGTGAGELFF. The CDR3 region has the DNA TGTGCCAGCAGCCTCGCTGGGACAGGGGCCGGGGAGCTGTTTTTT.

The chain is built from TRBV30 and TRBJ2-3; tentatively, D is TRBD1 (5 bases). Germline CDR1 reads GTSNPN; CDR2 reads SVGIG (reference sequence). CDR3 size: 15 residues. V was shortened by 3 bases and J by 0 bases, with 13 bases between the two germline ends. The CDR3 region is CAWSLDTISTDTQYF. CDR3 nucleotide sequence: TGTGCCTGGAGCCTGGACACTATAAGCACAGATACGCAGTATTTT.

V is TRBV30 and J is TRBJ2-1; D remains ambiguous. The CDR3 spans 13 residues. CDR1 is GTSNPN and CDR2 is SVGIG in the germline V gene (reference sequence). Trimming stripped 0 bases from V and 5 bases from J, with 8 bases between. The CDR3 DNA reads TGTGCCTGGAGTGTGTGGGCGAACAATGAGCAGTTCTTC. Its translation: CAWSVWANNEQFF. Filled out from reference TRBV30 and TRBJ2-1, the complete variable domain reads SQTIHQWPATLVQPVGSPLSLECTVEGTSNPNLYWYRQAAGRGLQLLFYSVGIGQISSEVPQNLSASRPQDRQFILSSKKLLLSDSGFYLCAWSVWANNEQFFGPGTRLTVL.

This chain links TRBV28 with TRBJ1-1; 9 positions agree with TRBD1. The CDR3 contains 13 residues. Germline values: CDR1 MDHEN, CDR2 SYDVKM. Losses at the gene ends were 10 bases for V and 6 bases for J; bases not matched to a gene: 9. The DNA for the CDR3 is TGTGCCACCAACCGGGACAGGGTGTCTGAAGCTTTCTTT. This translates into CATNRDRVSEAFF.

The V and J genes are TRBV5-1 and TRBJ1-1, with D possibly TRBD1 on 6 matching bases. CDR1 is SGHRS and CDR2 is YFSETQ in the germline V gene. Trimming pared 0 bases from V and 7 bases from J, leaving 19 bases between. CDR3 length equals 16 residues. The chain's CDR3 is CASSLGGYREPREAFF. In DNA form, the CDR3 reads TGCGCCAGCAGCTTGGGAGGCTACAGGGAACCCCGTGAAGCTTTCTTT. Using reference TRBV5-1 and TRBJ1-1 for the parts outside the CDR3, the full variable domain is KAGVTQTPRYLIKTRGQQVTLSCSPISGHRSVSWYQQTPGQGLQFLFEYFSETQRNKGNFPGRFSGRQFSNSRSEMNVSTLELGDSALYLCASSLGGYREPREAFFGQGTRLTVV.